This entry lists 10 T cell receptor beta chains sequenced from one sample in a study of shared clonotypes between healthy human individuals. Naive CD8 cells lacked CD45RO, underwent positive selection for CCR7 and left out terminally differentiated effector memory CD45RA+ cells. Using immunoSEQ multiplex PCR, the repertoire was profiled, and TCRdb retains in-frame clones only, with some absent. There are fewer than 700,000 clones in the sample; approximately 95% occur only once, and approximately 0.11% lies in the top ten. The material sequenced was naive CD8+ T cells sorted from blood. The source of these receptors is a woman aged 25 to 45 in good health.

The rearrangement uses TRBV2 and TRBJ1-1; TRBD1 matches 10 bases. The CDR3 is 13 residues long. CDR1 SNHLY and CDR2 FYNNEI come from the germline V gene. The V segment lost 6 bases and the J segment 5 bases; nucleotides outside the gene matches: 3. The DNA for the CDR3 is TGTGCCAGCAGGAGGACAGGGGGGACTGAAGCTTTCTTT. It is translated as CASRRTGGTEAFF.

This clone appeared a single time. The chain has TRBV18 and TRBJ1-2, with 11 nucleotides matching TRBD1. Germline CDR1 and CDR2: KGHSH and LQKENI. The CDR3 runs to 18 residues. The ends lost 3 bases at V and 0 bases at J; junction bases unmatched: 9. CDR3 protein: CASSPGQGAWLANYGYTF. DNA for the CDR3: TGTGCCAGCTCACCTGGACAGGGGGCATGGTTAGCTAACTATGGCTACACCTTC.

The CDR3 protein is CASSFGLARTDTQYF. The CDR3 DNA reads as TGCGCCAGCAGCTTCGGACTAGCGCGCACAGATACGCAGTATTTT. The chain combines TRBV5-1 with TRBJ2-3, with 9 bases identical to TRBD2. This CDR3 is built from 15 residues. V was pared by 2 bases and J by 1 base, with 2 bases of the junction left unmatched. Germline CDR1 reads SGHRS; CDR2 reads YFSETQ. Drawing the rest from reference TRBV5-1 and TRBJ2-3, the complete variable domain is KAGVTQTPRYLIKTRGQQVTLSCSPISGHRSVSWYQQTPGQGLQFLFEYFSETQRNKGNFPGRFSGRQFSNSRSEMNVSTLELGDSALYLCASSFGLARTDTQYFGPGTRLTVL.

The chain carries TRBV6-6 and TRBJ2-7; D gene unclear. Germline V gene lookup returns CDR1 MNHNY and CDR2 SVGAGI (reference sequence). V lost 6 bases, J lost 2 bases, and 17 bases lay in between. CDR3 length: 15 residues. The CDR3 region has the DNA TGTGCCAGCAGAGAAGGGCAGACCCTAACCTACGAGCAGTACTTC. Encoded protein: CASREGQTLTYEQYF.

The chain combines TRBV13 with TRBJ1-5; D uncertain. The germline V and J ends were trimmed by 3 bases and 5 bases, with 8 bases remaining between them. This CDR3 has 13 residues. Looked up from germline, CDR1 is PRHDT and CDR2 is FYEKMQ (reference sequence). Here the CDR3 reads CASSFGGHQPQHF. The CDR3 bases are TGTGCCAGCAGCTTTGGAGGTCATCAGCCCCAGCATTTT.

This chain uses TRBV28 with TRBJ2-1, with 9 bases fitting TRBD1. This CDR3 contains 13 residues. J was trimmed by 9 bases and V by 5 bases; bases with no gene match: 5. In germline, CDR1 is MDHEN, CDR2 SYDVKM. DNA for the CDR3: TGTGCCAGCAGTGACAGGGGGATCAGTGAGCAGTTCTTC. It is translated as CASSDRGISEQFF. The whole variable domain, remainder taken from reference TRBV28 and TRBJ2-1, is DVKVTQSSRYLVKRTGEKVFLECVQDMDHENMFWYRQDPGLGLRLIYFSYDVKMKEKGDIPEGYSVSREKKERFSLILESASTNQTSMYLCASSDRGISEQFFGPGTRLTVL.

This clone was found once. The chain employs TRBV11-2 and TRBJ2-7; TRBD2 is a possible D gene (6 bases). This CDR3 spans 13 amino acids. Looked up from germline, CDR1 is SGHAT and CDR2 is FQNNGV. V lost 1 base and J 7 bases, leaving 11 bases between the germline ends. Here the CDR3 reads CASSLGRGIEQYF. The CDR3 region has the DNA TGTGCCAGCAGCTTAGGTCGGGGGATTGAGCAGTACTTC.

For this clone: In the same sample, other DNA sequences code for this CDR3. The chain combines TRBV10-2 with TRBJ2-1; 13 nucleotides agree with TRBD2. Germline assignment: CDR1 WSHSY and CDR2 SAAADI. This CDR3 spans 14 amino acids. V shed 4 bases, J shed 6 bases, and the junction held 0 bases outside the gene matches. CDR3 protein: CASSGLAGGNEQFF. CDR3 in DNA: TGCGCCAGCAGTGGACTAGCGGGAGGCAATGAGCAGTTCTTC.

This chain uses TRBV28 with TRBJ2-3; D unresolved. Trimming removed 2 bases from V and 2 bases from J, with 8 bases in between. Germline V gene data show CDR1 as MDHEN and CDR2 as SYDVKM. The CDR3 runs to 14 residues. The CDR3 DNA sequence: TGTGCCAGCAGTTTAGGGCTAGACACAGATACGCAGTATTTT. This codes for CASSLGLDTDTQYF.

The chain employs TRBV5-8 and TRBJ1-5; D not resolved. Trimming left V 5 bases short and J 6 bases short, with 18 bases between. The CDR3 runs 15 residues. Germline values: CDR1 SGHTS, CDR2 YDEGEE. CDR3 protein: CASSRESPGTQPQHF. Written as DNA, the CDR3 is TGTGCCAGCAGTCGCGAAAGTCCGGGAACTCAGCCCCAGCATTTT.